This is a list of T cell receptor beta chains from one sample in a study of shared clonotypes between healthy human individuals. Clones were sequenced by immunoSEQ multiplex PCR, and TCRdb holds only the in-frame ones, with some missing. The sample has about 2 million clones, 85% to 95% seen once. Sample: naive CD4+ T cells sorted from blood. These receptors were collected from a man in his late teens or twenties in good health. Both conserved end residues are part of each CDR3. A D gene is named only where the DNA matches it firmly.

cdr3_length,v_call,d_call,j_call,cdr3_nt,cdr3_aa
16,TRBV18,TRBD2,TRBJ2-5,TGTGCCAGCTCACCACCGAGCGGGGCCATCCAAGAGACCCAGTACTTC,CASSPPSGAIQETQYF
15,TRBV7-2,TRBD2,TRBJ2-1,TGTGCCAGCAGCACCGGACTAGCGGGATCGGATGAGCAGTTCTTC,CASSTGLAGSDEQFF
18,TRBV9,TRBD1,TRBJ1-1,TGTGCCAGCAGCTCGGGGGACAGGGGAAACGTTTGGAACACTGAAGCTTTCTTT,CASSSGDRGNVWNTEAFF
13,TRBV30,-,TRBJ2-5,TGTGCCTGGAGTGCGCGGATACAAGAGACCCAGTACTTC,CAWSARIQETQYF
15,TRBV18,-,TRBJ2-5,TGTGCCAGCTCACCACCTTTCAGTTTTTGGGAGACCCAGTACTTC,CASSPPFSFWETQYF
16,TRBV6-6,-,TRBJ2-7,TGTGCCAGCAGTTACGCACTTATGGGACTCGCCTACGAGCAGTACTTC,CASSYALMGLAYEQYF
15,TRBV30,-,TRBJ1-1,TGTGCCTGGAGTGGGACGGGACGGAAGGGCACTGAAGCTTTCTTT,CAWSGTGRKGTEAFF
16,TRBV7-8,-,TRBJ2-3,TGTGCCAGCAGCTCCAGGGGGGGCAGCCCCACAGATACGCAGTATTTT,CASSSRGGSPTDTQYF
15,TRBV4-3,-,TRBJ1-2,TGCGCCAGCAGCCAAGATGACACCCTGGCCTATGGCTACACCTTC,CASSQDDTLAYGYTF
15,TRBV15,TRBD1,TRBJ2-5,TGTGCCACCAGCAGAGACCCAGGGGGCAGCGAGACCCAGTACTTC,CATSRDPGGSETQYF
12,TRBV5-1,TRBD1,TRBJ1-2,TGCGCCAGCAGCCCAGACAGGGATGGCTACACCTTC,CASSPDRDGYTF
13,TRBV29-1,TRBD1,TRBJ2-5,TGCAGCGTAGAATCCGGGACAGGGGTCGCCCAGTACTTC,CSVESGTGVAQYF
14,TRBV19,TRBD1,TRBJ2-7,TGTGCCAGTAGAAGGGACAGGGGGTTCTACGAGCAGTACTTC,CASRRDRGFYEQYF
13,TRBV7-2,-,TRBJ2-3,TGTGCCAGCAGCCGCCCTAGCGAGGATACGCAGTATTTT,CASSRPSEDTQYF
11,TRBV10-3,-,TRBJ2-1,TGTGCCATCAGTGTTGAGCGGGAGCAGTTCTTC,CAISVEREQFF
15,TRBV7-9,-,TRBJ1-2,TGTGCCAGCACTTCCATGGGTACAGGGACGCTAGGCTACACCTTC,CASTSMGTGTLGYTF
16,TRBV30,-,TRBJ1-3,TGTGCCTGCATCCCAGGGAAGAGTGCGAATGGAAACACCATATATTTT,CACIPGKSANGNTIYF